This T cell receptor beta chain comes out of a study of blood T cells in healthy people across ages (dated by TCRdb to about 2015). About the full investigation: Template switching captured roughly one uniquely barcoded TCR beta cDNA molecule per two T cells in model experiments. Using deep sequencing normalized with unique cDNA molecular identifiers, the study measured how TCR beta repertoire diversity changes with age. The donors were divided into four age groups: young (average about 16 years), middle-aged (around 41), aged (roughly 60) and long-lived (about 80). Donors of different ages were randomly distributed across sequencing lanes to avoid experimental bias. For two donors (one aged 18 to 30 and one aged 80 or older), the study analyzed two additional independent replicas of 1 million unique cDNA reads from the same blood draw. Results the study describes overall, beyond this receptor: Since profiling was done on bulk unsorted PBMCs, naive and antigen-experienced compartments could not be conclusively compared. The percentage of naive T cells measured by flow cytometry correlated strongly with observed TCR beta diversity. Estimates of total diversity based on one million sequenced T cells were regarded as lower bounds and as underestimates. Compared with the aged group, more naive CD4+ T cells, fewer expanded clones and increased TCR diversity were shown by the long-lived group, suggesting age selection. The CMV infection status of donors was not known, potentially confounding age-related changes in expanded clonotypes. Observed TCR beta diversity per million T cells fell roughly linearly with age, and a significant reduction was already apparent by age around 40.

The library came from 5' RACE. TCRdb names Illumina HiSeq 2500 as the instrument used. The second PCR ran for about 6 to 12 cycles and used a J-beta primer mix along with a sample-barcoded 5' primer. A unique molecular identifier was introduced onto each TCR beta cDNA molecule by a template-switch 5' adaptor carrying 12 random nucleotides. Each sample yielded at least 3 million CDR3-containing paired-end reads. First-strand cDNA was synthesized from all RNA with the Mint cDNA synthesis kit, primed by a TRBC-specific oligonucleotide. Following uracil-DNA glycosylase treatment, a first 18-cycle PCR with universal primers M1SS and BC2_uni_R was performed on all cDNA. The authors' pipeline ran thus. Each sample was normalized by randomly selecting 1 million high-quality reads, each carrying a distinct molecular identifier. Reads with shared molecular identifiers were discarded instead of being binned into consensus sequences. MiTCR, set to a Q25 quality threshold and the strictest error-elimination algorithm, was used for CDR3 identification, clonotype clustering and error correction. A nonparametric unseen species model with Euler transformation was used to estimate lower-bound total TCR beta diversity. TCRdb reprocessed the public reads (quality trimming at Q25 with fastp, clone calling with MiXCR) and kept in-frame beta chains. Every entry covers one CDR3 protein and lists the most common genes and DNA from its rows. What appears here as the V and J calls and clone size reflects TCRdb's work, not the paper's. The sample data list about 1.6 million distinct CDR3 sequences, and almost 35% of these were observed just once. The top ten clones comprise 11% of the sample.

This clonotype was observed a few times. Its antigen is still unknown. There are no base qualities to consult, and no much larger clone falls within one base. The CDR3 runs 16 amino acids, cysteine and phenylalanine included. The sequence is cut down to CDR3 DNA, 48 bases in frame from base 1. Systemically healthy Caucasian individuals from Russia, around 38 in total and aged roughly 6 to 95 years, were included as donors. Each donor gave ten milliliters of peripheral blood, collected into EDTA-treated Vacutainer tubes. PBMCs were isolated by Ficoll-Paque density-gradient centrifugation, with at least 7 million obtained per sample. Total RNA, at least 5 micrograms per sample, was extracted from PBMCs with Trizol reagent. For every donor, flow cytometry on a PBMC aliquot measured the percentage of naive CD45RAhigh/CD27high T cells.

The chain couples TRBV21-1 to TRBJ2-2; the table assigns TRBD1, which was not confirmed against the DNA. TRBV21-1 is designated a pseudogene. The clonotype was recovered from a woman in her 30s in good health. The sample taken for sequencing was blood. The nucleotide sequence reads as follows: TGTGCCAGCAGTCACTTAGGGCAGGGAAGGACCGGGGAGCTGTTTTTT. Its coded protein is CASSHLGQGRTGELFF.